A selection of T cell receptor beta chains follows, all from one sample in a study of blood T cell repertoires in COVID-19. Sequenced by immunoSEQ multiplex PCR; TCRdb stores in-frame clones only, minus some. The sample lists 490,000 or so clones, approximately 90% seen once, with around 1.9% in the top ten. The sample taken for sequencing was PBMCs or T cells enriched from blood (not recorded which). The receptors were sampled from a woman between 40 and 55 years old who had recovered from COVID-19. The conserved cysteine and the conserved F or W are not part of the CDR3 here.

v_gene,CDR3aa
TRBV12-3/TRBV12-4,ASSPRGDTQY
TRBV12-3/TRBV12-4,ASSFRRGYEQY
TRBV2,ASKRNRDDSPLH
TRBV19,ASSVRDIRAGYT
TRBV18,ASSPGSSGAQETQY
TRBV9,ASSDRTGRGYGTNTEAF
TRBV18,ASSPQLNTEAF
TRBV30,AWSSGDSGNTIY
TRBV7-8,ASRLAGQETQY
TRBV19,ASVDYSGNTIY
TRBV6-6,ASSYLRDINQPQH
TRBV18,ASSLRQGLSTDTQY
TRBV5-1,ASSLEAGANEKLF
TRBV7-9,ASSPTGGAETQY
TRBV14,ASSQTGTTRSYEQY
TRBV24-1,ATSGSQEGKVGNQPQH
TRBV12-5,ASGSSVRTGSPVRQY
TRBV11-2,ASSSYSGRADLQF
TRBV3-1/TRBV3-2,ASSQVVPGRYGYT
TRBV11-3,ASSLAGGHGSPLH
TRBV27,ASSRKAGGGTGELF
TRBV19,ASSISDRLAGASNYEQY
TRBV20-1,SASRRTGLNTEAF
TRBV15,ATSLALGGSAEAF
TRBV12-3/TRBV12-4,ASSLFRGRAF
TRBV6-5,ASVEQGALVQPQH
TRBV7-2,ASSRIDRATYGYT
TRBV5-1,ASSPQGPRGETQY